The rows below give T cell receptor beta chains drawn from one sample of a study of cytomegalovirus exposure and HLA in healthy donors. Assay used: immunoSEQ multiplex PCR; TCRdb lists only in-frame clones, some missing. The sample comprises 150,000 to 200,000 clones, 80% to 90% of which are singletons, and roughly 9.3% rests with the top ten. Sequencing input: PBMCs. The source of these receptors is a man younger than 35 in good health and CMV-seropositive. The conserved cysteine and the conserved F or W are not part of the CDR3 here. Expanded clones are given a class, and other clones once, few, many or no size at all.

size,length,J,V,CDR3
few,12,TRBJ2-7,TRBV9,ASSPRDRVYEQY
NA,12,TRBJ2-1,TRBV28,ASSYPGIFDEQF
NA,13,TRBJ2-2,TRBV6-4,ASSVMAGPTGELF
NA,12,TRBJ1-2,TRBV19,ASSMVQVSHGYT
few,11,TRBJ1-1,TRBV7-9,ASRQGQNTEAF
once,12,TRBJ2-4,TRBV7-2,ASLIPQGPHIQY
NA,13,TRBJ2-2,TRBV16,ASSQSGANTGELF
NA,14,TRBJ1-3,TRBV11-2,ASSLGPTGSGNTIY
NA,13,TRBJ2-1,TRBV15,ATSSRAQGVNEQF
NA,13,TRBJ1-5,TRBV6-1,ASSQFTNSNQPQH
NA,12,TRBJ2-3,TRBV19,ASNRGGPTDTQY
NA,13,TRBJ1-6,TRBV27,ASSRSQGVGSPLH
NA,19,TRBJ1-1,TRBV7-8,ASSLLGGQGGLWSTYAEAF
NA,11,TRBJ2-5,TRBV5-1,ASSREVSETQY
NA,14,TRBJ2-1,TRBV19,ASSIVSGGTYNEQF
NA,11,TRBJ2-3,TRBV18,ASSPGSTDTQY
NA,12,TRBJ2-7,TRBV10-2,ASRGSGGAWEQY
NA,13,TRBJ2-1,TRBV15,ATSLLAGGSYEQF
NA,14,TRBJ2-7,TRBV18,ASSPRQGAHTHEQY
NA,13,TRBJ2-3,TRBV19,ASSIDGQSTDTQY
NA,13,TRBJ1-1,TRBV29-1,SVEGRTGVNTEAF
NA,14,TRBJ1-5,TRBV2,ASSAGQGVYGQPQH
NA,13,TRBJ2-7,TRBV6-5,ASSYSPGQLGEQY
NA,13,TRBJ2-1,TRBV19,ASTPAGAVYNEQF
NA,13,TRBJ2-7,TRBV6-1,ASSQFRDRGYEQY
NA,10,NA,TRBV6-6,ASTEDTYEQY